Listed here are 12 T cell receptor beta chains from one sample, sequenced in a study of cytomegalovirus exposure and HLA in healthy donors. The PCR was carried out with 60 Vbeta primers and 13 Jbeta primers. Sequencing was performed with immunoSEQ multiplex PCR; in TCRdb, only in-frame clones are kept and a portion is missing. The table lists under 200,000 clones, about 76% of them singletons. The source material was PBMCs. The receptors derive from a male donor in good health and CMV-seropositive.

The chain carries TRBV11-3 and TRBJ2-5, with a weak D call TRBD2 (6 bases). The ends were cut back, 5 bases at V and 4 bases at J, with 11 bases in the middle. This CDR3 region has 13 residues. CDR1 is SGHNT and CDR2 is YENEEA in the germline V gene. CDR3 in amino acids: CASSPGTGETQYF. DNA of the CDR3: TGTGCCAGCAGCCCAGGGACTGGAGAGACCCAGTACTTC. The full variable domain, rest sourced from reference TRBV11-3 and TRBJ2-5, is EAGVVQSPRYKIIEKKQPVAFWCNPISGHNTLYWYLQNLGQGPELLIRYENEEAVDDSQLPKDRFSAERLKGVDSTLKIQPAELGDSAVYLCASSPGTGETQYFGPGTRLLVL.

V and J are TRBV11-2 and TRBJ2-7; TRBD1 matches at 10 bases. Germline CDR1 reads SGHAT; CDR2 reads FQNNGV. The trim removed 1 base at V and 3 bases at J, leaving 6 bases unmatched. This CDR3 contains 16 residues. For the CDR3, the DNA is TGTGCCAGCAGCTTAGGAAAGGGACAGGGGATCTACGAGCAGTACTTC. Translated, it gives CASSLGKGQGIYEQYF.

There are a few counts of this clone. The chain is built from TRBV6-6 and TRBJ2-5; weak D call: TRBD1 (6 bases). Germline V gene sequence: CDR1 MNHNY, CDR2 SVGAGI (reference sequence). The length of the CDR3 is 15 residues. Deletions cut 2 bases from V and 3 bases from J, with 13 bases between. The CDR3 DNA reads TGTGCCAGCAGTTACATCAGGGGCGGTAAAGAGACCCAGTACTTC. Protein product: CASSYIRGGKETQYF.

This clone occurred once. The chain is built from TRBV7-3 and TRBJ2-1, with no clear D. There are 15 residues in the CDR3. Looked up from germline, CDR1 is SGHTA and CDR2 is FQGTGA. V was pared by 0 bases and J by 4 bases, with 10 bases between. This CDR3 reads CASSLTRDTYNEQFF. CDR3 DNA sequence: TGTGCCAGCAGCTTAACCCGAGACACTTACAATGAGCAGTTCTTC.

The J gene is TRBJ2-1, the V gene TRBV11-2; 13 nucleotides line up with TRBD2. Germline CDR1 is SGHAT and CDR2 is FQNNGV. After removal of 5 bases from V and 4 bases from J, the junction contained 5 bases not matched to a gene. This CDR3 comprises 16 residues. The chain's CDR3 is CASSLSGLAGYNEQFF. The CDR3 DNA reads TGTGCCAGCAGCCTATCGGGACTAGCGGGGTACAATGAGCAGTTCTTC.

The chain combines TRBV27 with TRBJ1-2, with a tentative D call TRBD1 (5 bases). Germline CDR1 reads MNHEY; CDR2 reads SMNVEV (reference sequence). The CDR3 length is 13 residues. Trimming stripped 3 bases from V and 6 bases from J, with 11 bases between. Here the CDR3 DNA reads TGTGCCAGCAGTTTGGGGCAGGGTAATGGCTACACCTTC. It specifies CASSLGQGNGYTF.

The chain couples TRBV9 to TRBJ2-2, with 8 bases aligning to TRBD1. The CDR3 loop spans 18 amino acids. V was clipped by 0 bases and J by 2 bases; unmatched bases: 9. Germline V gene data show CDR1 as SGDLS and CDR2 as YYNGEE. In nucleotides, the CDR3 is TGTGCCAGCAGCGTAGAAGGGCGGGCAGGGGGCAACACCGGGGAGCTGTTTTTT. It specifies CASSVEGRAGGNTGELFF.

The J gene is TRBJ2-1, the V gene TRBV27; D ambiguous. The CDR3 contains 14 residues. Germline V gene data show CDR1 as MNHEY and CDR2 as SMNVEV (reference sequence). Trimming left V 5 bases short and J 2 bases short, with 10 bases between. Here the CDR3 reads CASSSIVPYNEQFF. As DNA, the CDR3 is TGTGCCAGCAGTAGCATTGTCCCCTACAATGAGCAGTTCTTC.

V usage is TRBV7-9 and J usage is TRBJ1-4; TRBD1 matches at 7 bases. In germline, CDR1 is SEHNR, CDR2 FQNEAQ (reference sequence). With V trimmed by 5 bases and J by 4 bases, 10 bases remained unmatched. This CDR3 region has 16 residues. The CDR3 DNA is TGTGCCAGCAGCGGTCGACCGGGACAGTATAATGAAAAACTGTTTTTT. This gives the protein CASSGRPGQYNEKLFF.

The V gene is TRBV2, the J gene TRBJ2-2; D unclear. Looked up from germline, CDR1 is SNHLY and CDR2 is FYNNEI. V lost 4 bases, J lost 4 bases, and 4 bases lay in between. The CDR3 spans 12 residues. This chain's CDR3 is CASSALTGELFF. In DNA form, the CDR3 reads TGTGCCAGCAGTGCCCTCACCGGGGAGCTGTTTTTT.

This chain connects TRBV10-2 to TRBJ1-1; 10 nucleotides align to TRBD1. The CDR3 runs to 16 residues. V was pared by 2 bases and J by 0 bases, with 3 bases of the junction left unmatched. The germline V gene has CDR1 WSHSY and CDR2 SAAADI. The CDR3 DNA follows: TGCGCCAGCAGTGAGCCGGACAGGGGGATGAACACTGAAGCTTTCTTT. This gives the protein CASSEPDRGMNTEAFF.

This chain uses TRBV7-9 with TRBJ2-1; D might be TRBD2 (6 bases). V lost 2 bases to trimming and J lost 0 bases, with 11 bases between them. Germline values: CDR1 SEHNR, CDR2 FQNEAQ (reference sequence). CDR3 length equals 16 residues. The CDR3 DNA is TGTGCCAGCAGCTTATCGGGGAGGAACTCCTACAATGAGCAGTTCTTC. It specifies CASSLSGRNSYNEQFF.